The 8 T cell receptor beta chains below were found in one sample sequenced in a study of cytomegalovirus exposure and HLA in healthy donors. This PCR relied on a set of 60 Vbeta primers and 13 Jbeta primers. Libraries were prepared by immunoSEQ multiplex PCR; TCRdb keeps only in-frame clonotypes and omits some of them. Of under 150,000 clones listed, roughly 80% are singletons. The sequencing input was PBMCs. The receptors originated from a boy younger than 18 in good health and CMV-seronegative.

V usage is TRBV9 and J usage is TRBJ2-1; TRBD2 agrees at 7 bases. V was clipped by 3 bases and J by 6 bases; unmatched bases: 3. Germline loops: CDR1 SGDLS, CDR2 YYNGEE. The CDR3 covers 13 residues. CDR3 in amino acids: CASSAGTINEQFF. For the CDR3, the DNA is TGTGCCAGCAGCGCCGGGACTATCAATGAGCAGTTCTTC.

The chain recombines TRBV6-5 with TRBJ1-2, with 8 positions matching TRBD1. The V gene end was trimmed by 6 bases and the J gene end by 7 bases; junction bases not matched to a gene: 7. Looked up from germline, CDR1 is MNHEY and CDR2 is SVGAGI. The CDR3 sequence is 13 residues long. The CDR3 DNA reads TGTGCCAGCAGAGGACAGGGAGGAACTGGCTACACCTTC. Translation gives CASRGQGGTGYTF.

This clone was found once. The rearrangement uses TRBV4-1 and TRBJ2-1; D not certain. Trimming removed 3 bases at V and 2 bases at J, with 14 bases between. The CDR3 runs to 16 residues. From germline, CDR1 is MGHRA and CDR2 YSYEKL. The chain's CDR3 is CASSQRLVPPYNEQFF. CDR3 DNA sequence: TGCGCCAGCAGCCAGCGGCTAGTCCCGCCCTACAATGAGCAGTTCTTC.

The genes are TRBV30 and TRBJ1-5; perhaps TRBD1 as D (6 bases). The ends were cut back, 1 base at V and 4 bases at J, with 20 bases in the middle. Germline V gives CDR1 GTSNPN, CDR2 SVGIG (reference sequence). This CDR3 spans 17 amino acids. This CDR3 is CAWSARPSGGRNQPQHF. CDR3 in DNA: TGTGCCTGGAGTGCCCGCCCTTCGGGGGGGCGTAATCAGCCCCAGCATTTT.

The chain recombines TRBV7-9 with TRBJ1-2, with 7 bases identical to TRBD1. Looked up from germline, CDR1 is SEHNR and CDR2 is FQNEAQ (reference sequence). Trimming removed 7 bases from V and 8 bases from J; junction bases left unmatched: 10. The CDR3 runs to 13 residues. CDR3 bases: TGTGCCAGCAAGGCCTACCAACAGGGGGGCTACACCTTC. This sequence encodes CASKAYQQGGYTF.

The V call is TRBV6-5, the J call TRBJ1-2; TRBD1 is a possible D gene (6 bases). V lost 2 bases, J lost 5 bases, and 15 bases lay in between. Per germline, CDR1 MNHEY and CDR2 SVGAGI. This CDR3 comprises 15 residues. The DNA of the CDR3 is TGTGCCAGCAGTTACATCCAGGGGAGTGGGTATGGCTACACCTTC. Translating gives CASSYIQGSGYGYTF.

The chain recombines TRBV2 with TRBJ1-1; 9 bases are a match to TRBD1. There are 15 residues in the CDR3. CDR1 and CDR2 from the germline V gene are SNHLY and FYNNEI. V gave up 5 bases and J gave up 5 bases; unmatched junction bases: 9. CDR3 amino acids: CASSTNRGLGTEAFF. CDR3 in DNA: TGTGCCAGCAGTACTAACAGGGGGCTAGGAACTGAAGCTTTCTTT.

The DNA for the CDR3 is TGTGCCAGCCCCAGGGTAGGACACTTAGGGGCTTTCTTT. Its translation is CASPRVGHLGAFF. The chain uses TRBV21-1 and TRBJ1-1; whether TRBD1, the table's D call, matches the DNA was not checked. TRBV21-1 corresponds to a pseudogene. CDR3 length equals 13 residues.